The 20 T cell receptor beta chains in this list originate from one sample, sequenced in a study of CDR3 diversity in severe acne. TCRdb recomputed calls from the PCR reads with MiXCR, one row per CDR3 protein. The sample has roughly 79,000 distinct CDR3 sequences, under 55% seen once. The sequencing sample was made of blood. Receptors were obtained from a male donor with severe acne vulgaris.

There are many counts of this clonotype. V is TRBV19 and J is TRBJ2-1; 10 bases match TRBD1. Germline lookup yields CDR1 LNHDA and CDR2 SQIVND (reference sequence). This CDR3 region has 17 residues. With 3 bases clipped from V and 4 bases from J, the junction kept 9 bases outside the gene matches. The chain's CDR3 is CASSIGTGARRYNEQFF. The CDR3 DNA reads TGTGCCAGTAGTATTGGGACAGGGGCGCGGAGATACAATGAGCAGTTCTTC. Using reference TRBV19 and TRBJ2-1 for the parts outside the CDR3, the full variable domain is DGGITQSPKYLFRKEGQNVTLSCEQNLNHDAMYWYRQDPGQGLRLIYYSQIVNDFQKGDIAEGYSVSREKKESFPLTVTSAQKNPTAFYLCASSIGTGARRYNEQFFGPGTRLTVL.

The chain is built from TRBV2 and TRBJ1-2; 7 bases align to TRBD1. Germline V CDR1 and CDR2: SNHLY, FYNNEI. The V segment lost 5 bases and the J segment 4 bases; nucleotides outside the gene matches: 16. The CDR3 consists of 17 residues. The CDR3 loop reads CASSYDRAVRSSYGYTF. CDR3 nucleotide sequence: TGTGCCAGCAGTTATGACAGGGCTGTAAGAAGCTCCTATGGCTACACCTTC.

This rearrangement joins TRBV20-1 to TRBJ2-7; 7 bases match TRBD1. The CDR3 has 14 amino acids. Trimming cost V 6 bases and J 4 bases; bases outside gene matches: 12. From germline, CDR1 is DFQATT and CDR2 SNEGSKA (reference sequence). Here the CDR3 DNA reads TGCAGTGCAAGGGGACAGCTGAAGGGTTACGAGCAGTACTTC. Translation gives CSARGQLKGYEQYF.

The genes are TRBV2 and TRBJ1-4, with D possibly TRBD1 on 6 matching bases. Trimming cost V 3 bases and J 7 bases, with 9 bases left between them. The CDR3 is 13 residues long. The germline gives CDR1 SNHLY, CDR2 FYNNEI. CDR3 sequence (DNA): TGTGCCAGCAGTGACGGAGGGGGTGAAAAACTGTTTTTT. This translates into CASSDGGGEKLFF.

On this clonotype: Since a much larger clone is just one base distant, this may be a read error. The chain combines TRBV15 with TRBJ1-5; D possibly corresponds to TRBD1 (5 bases). Germline CDR1 and CDR2: LNHNV and YYDKDF (reference sequence). CDR3 length: 14 amino acids. The CDR3 DNA sequence: TGTGCCACCACCCCTGACAGAAGCAATCAGCCCCGGCATTTT. It yields the protein CATTPDRSNQPRHF. The full variable domain, with the rest looked up from reference TRBV15 and TRBJ1-5, is DAMVIQNPRYQVTQFGKPVTLSCSQTLNHNVMYWYQQKSSQAPKLLFHYYDKDFNNEADTPDNFQSRRPNTSFCFLDIRSPGLGDTAMYLCATTPDRSNQPRHFGDGTRLSIL.

The rearrangement uses TRBV2 and TRBJ1-4; D not certain. CDR1 and CDR2 from the germline V gene are SNHLY and FYNNEI. The germline V and J ends were trimmed by 7 bases and 2 bases, with 20 bases remaining between them. This CDR3 is built from 17 residues. CDR3 bases: TGTGCCAGCAACGGGAGAGGGCGGACGGCGACTAATGAAAAACTGTTTTTT. Its protein is CASNGRGRTATNEKLFF.

This chain links TRBV6-1 with TRBJ2-7; a possible D gene is TRBD2 (5 bases). Germline V gene lookup returns CDR1 MNHNS and CDR2 SASEGT. V lost 7 bases to trimming and J lost 7 bases, with 14 bases between them. The CDR3 covers 12 residues. CDR3 coding DNA: TGTGCCAGCACTGCACGATCGGGAGAGCAGTACTTC. Amino acid sequence: CASTARSGEQYF.

This sequence joins TRBV7-9 and TRBJ1-2; D gene unclear. The CDR3 is 10 residues long. In germline, CDR1 is SEHNR, CDR2 FQNEAQ (reference sequence). V lost 2 bases and J lost 12, with 7 bases in between. CDR3 DNA: TGTGCCAGCAGCTTATATGGGAACACCTTC. It encodes CASSLYGNTF.

As for this clonotype: This CDR3 fails to terminate in the conserved phenylalanine or tryptophan, so it likely reflects a read error. The chain has TRBV11-3 and TRBJ2-3, with D unresolved. Trimming shortened V by 1 base and J by 2 bases, and 4 bases separated the two germline ends. The CDR3 totals 13 residues. Germline V gives CDR1 SGHNT, CDR2 YENEEA. The CDR3 DNA is TGTGCCAGCAGCTTAGGCTTCACAGATACGCAGTATCTT. The encoded protein is CASSLGFTDTQYL.

In this sample, this clonotype turned up many times. The chain uses TRBV19 and TRBJ2-1, with TRBD2 matching over 9 bases. The ends lost 2 bases at V and 3 bases at J; junction bases unmatched: 5. This CDR3 is built from 16 residues. Germline CDR1 is LNHDA and CDR2 is SQIVND (reference sequence). The CDR3 loop reads CASSISVAGVYNEQFF. CDR3 nucleotide sequence: TGTGCCAGTAGTATATCCGTAGCGGGGGTCTACAATGAGCAGTTCTTC.

This sequence joins TRBV10-3 and TRBJ1-2, with D maybe TRBD1 (5 bases). Germline CDR1 ENHRY, CDR2 SYGVKD. Trimming shortened V by 2 bases and J by 4 bases, and 17 bases separated the two germline ends. The CDR3 extends over 16 amino acids. This CDR3 is CAISEGTRTPSYGYTF. The CDR3 DNA is TGTGCCATCAGTGAGGGGACTAGGACCCCTAGCTATGGCTACACCTTC.

The chain uses TRBV9 and TRBJ2-2; the match to TRBD2 covers 9 bases. Trimming took 2 bases from V and 7 from J; bases not matched to a gene: 9. This CDR3 is 16 amino acids long. Germline assignment: CDR1 SGDLS and CDR2 YYNGEE. In DNA form, the CDR3 reads TGTGCCAGCAGCGTGCCTCGGCGGGAGGGGATCGGGGAGCTGTTTTTT. Protein: CASSVPRREGIGELFF. Full variable domain (remainder filled in from reference TRBV9 and TRBJ2-2): DSGVTQTPKHLITATGQRVTLRCSPRSGDLSVYWYQQSLDQGLQFLIQYYNGEERAKGNILERFSAQQFPDLHSELNLSSLELGDSALYFCASSVPRREGIGELFFGEGSRLTVL.

This clonotype has a handful of counts. The chain is built from TRBV28 and TRBJ1-2; D perhaps matches TRBD1 (6 bases). V lost 5 bases and J lost 4, with 11 bases in between. This CDR3 comprises 13 residues. Germline V CDR1 and CDR2: MDHEN, SYDVKM. The CDR3 reads CASSPGQIYGYTF. DNA of the CDR3: TGTGCCAGCAGTCCGGGACAAATCTATGGCTACACCTTC.

Many counts were recorded for this clonotype. The rearrangement uses TRBV20-1 and TRBJ2-3; D call uncertain. Germline assignment: CDR1 DFQATT and CDR2 SNEGSKA (reference sequence). The CDR3 has 13 residues. Deletions cut 3 bases from V and 1 base from J, with 8 bases between. Here the CDR3 reads CSARRVGTDTQYF. The DNA of the CDR3 is TGCAGTGCTAGGAGAGTTGGCACAGATACGCAGTATTTT.

This clonotype was counted only a few times. V gene TRBV5-8 combines with J gene TRBJ2-1; D is possibly TRBD1 (5 bases). Germline V CDR1 and CDR2: SGHTS, YDEGEE. The CDR3 loop spans 16 amino acids. The V gene lost 4 bases and the J gene lost 9 bases, with 23 bases spanning the gap. The CDR3 region has the DNA TGTGCCAGCAGCGGCGAAGGGGCCAGGTCGGTTACTGAGCAGTTCTTC. Encoded protein: CASSGEGARSVTEQFF.

As regards this clonotype: Because the CDR3 is missing its conserved closing phenylalanine or tryptophan, this is likely a read error. This chain links TRBV7-3 with TRBJ2-1; D might be TRBD2 (5 bases). Trimming removed 0 bases at V and 7 bases at J, with 7 bases between. This CDR3 is built from 13 residues. Per germline, CDR1 SGHTA and CDR2 FQGTGA. CDR3 nucleotide sequence: TGTGCCAGCAGCTTAACGTGGGAGAATGAGCAGTTCCTC. This translates into CASSLTWENEQFL.

This clonotype was seen a single time. V and J are TRBV25-1 and TRBJ1-3, with TRBD1 matching over 8 bases. The germline gives CDR1 MGHDK, CDR2 SYGVNS. V lost 5 bases, J lost 4 bases, and 7 bases stayed unmatched. The CDR3 totals 15 residues. Written as DNA, the CDR3 is TGTGCCAGCAGTTACGGGCAGGGGGCAGGAAACACCATATATTTT. Protein: CASSYGQGAGNTIYF.

The CDR3 loop reads CATSARQEAVYYEQYF. In DNA, the CDR3 is TGTGCCACCAGTGCTAGACAGGAAGCGGTATACTACGAGCAGTACTTC. The chain links TRBV24-1 to TRBJ2-7; a possible D gene is TRBD1 (6 bases). Germline values: CDR1 KGHDR, CDR2 SFDVKD. This CDR3 is 16 amino acids long. Trimming removed 5 bases from V and 3 bases from J, with 19 bases in between.

As regards this clonotype: This may arise from a read error, as a much more abundant clone is one base away. The chain recombines TRBV6-1 with TRBJ2-7; the D call may be TRBD1 or TRBD2 (5 bases each). Germline V gene lookup returns CDR1 MNHNS and CDR2 SASEGT. The CDR3 loop spans 14 amino acids. The ends were cut back, 5 bases at V and 7 bases at J, with 18 bases in the middle. The CDR3 nucleotides read TGTGCCAGCAGTTACTCGAGGGACCACAATGAGCAGTACTTC. Encoded protein: CASSYSRDHNEQYF.

This chain connects TRBV4-2 to TRBJ2-5; TRBD2 matches at 13 bases. Per the germline V gene, CDR1 is LGHNA and CDR2 is YNFKEQ. The CDR3 length is 16 residues. After removal of 7 bases from V and 2 bases from J, the junction contained 7 bases not matched to a gene. CDR3 DNA sequence: TGTGCCAGCACCTTGGGACTAGCGGGGATACAAGAGACCCAGTACTTC. Residues: CASTLGLAGIQETQYF.